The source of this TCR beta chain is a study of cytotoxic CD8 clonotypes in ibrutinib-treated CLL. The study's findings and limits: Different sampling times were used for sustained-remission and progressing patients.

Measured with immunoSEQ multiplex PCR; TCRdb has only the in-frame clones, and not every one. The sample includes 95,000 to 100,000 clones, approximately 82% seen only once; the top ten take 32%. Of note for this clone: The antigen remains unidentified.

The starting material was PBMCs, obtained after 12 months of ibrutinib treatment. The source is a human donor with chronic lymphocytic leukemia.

This chain's CDR3 is CSVLRGGAGELFF. DNA of the CDR3: TGCAGCGTTCTCAGGGGCGGCGCCGGGGAGCTGTTTTTT. V gene TRBV29-1 combines with J gene TRBJ2-2; perhaps TRBD1 as D (6 bases). This CDR3 has 13 amino acids. Trimming cost V 5 bases and J 6 bases, with 13 bases left between them. Germline V CDR1 and CDR2: SQVTM, ANQGSEA.